Described below is a single TCR beta chain sequence and its context. The data are from a study of T cell responses to AZD1222 COVID-19 vaccine. Profiling relied on immunoSEQ multiplex PCR, and the TCRdb table lists in-frame clones only, not all of them. The profile shows just over 95,000 clones, about 88% of them singletons. The TCR comes from an adult in good health. The sample in question was peripheral blood, obtained on day 0 of AZD1222 vaccination.

CDR3 region: CATSRTPETQYF. DNA of the CDR3: TGTGCCACCAGCAGGACCCCCGAGACGCAGTATTTT. This chain joins TRBV15 and TRBJ2-3, with D unclear. This CDR3 has 12 residues. Germline-derived CDR1 and CDR2 are LNHNV and YYDKDF (reference sequence). The V end lost 3 bases, the J end lost 9 bases, and 10 bases lay between the germline ends.